The table lists the clone carrying this TCR beta chain with a count of one. Its specificity is not known. CD45RO-negative CD8 cells positively selected for CCR7 made up the naive population, which excluded terminally differentiated effector memory CD45RA+ cells. This sample stems from a study of shared clonotypes between healthy human individuals. Study observations and caveats: Approximately 5.1% was the fraction of naive CD4 clonotypes found shared across a few donors.

The assay used deep level. Using immunoSEQ multiplex PCR, the repertoire was profiled, and TCRdb retains in-frame clones only, with some absent. The sample has some 2.1 million clones, approximately 95% seen once. Germline V gene sequence: CDR1 SGHAT, CDR2 FQDESV (reference sequence). The CDR3 length is 17 residues. Trimming removed 1 base at V and 0 bases at J, with 13 bases between. This receptor was obtained from a man in his late teens or twenties in good health. The rearrangement uses TRBV11-1 and TRBJ2-1, with D perhaps matching TRBD2 (6 bases). The sequencing input was naive CD8+ T cells sorted from blood. The CDR3 region is CASSLGAEGPSYNEQFF. CDR3 bases: TGTGCCAGCAGCTTAGGAGCGGAGGGCCCCTCCTACAATGAGCAGTTCTTC.